The source of this T cell receptor (beta chain) is a study of blood T cell repertoires in COVID-19. The CDR3 runs 15 residues. V shed 4 bases, J shed 9 bases, and the junction held 14 bases outside the gene matches. Looked up from germline, CDR1 is MGHRA and CDR2 is YSYEKL. Sequencing used immunoSEQ multiplex PCR; TCRdb keeps in-frame clones, though not all of them. The sample consists of about 74,000 clones, 85% to 90% of them appearing once. The sequence came from a woman older than 75 with active or convalescent COVID-19. The sequenced material came from peripheral blood. The J gene is TRBJ2-5, the V gene TRBV4-1; TRBD1 agrees at 7 bases. The CDR3 reads CASSPLFRGTSSQYF. The CDR3 nucleotides are TGCGCCAGCAGCCCTCTCTTCAGGGGGACGTCGTCCCAGTACTTC.